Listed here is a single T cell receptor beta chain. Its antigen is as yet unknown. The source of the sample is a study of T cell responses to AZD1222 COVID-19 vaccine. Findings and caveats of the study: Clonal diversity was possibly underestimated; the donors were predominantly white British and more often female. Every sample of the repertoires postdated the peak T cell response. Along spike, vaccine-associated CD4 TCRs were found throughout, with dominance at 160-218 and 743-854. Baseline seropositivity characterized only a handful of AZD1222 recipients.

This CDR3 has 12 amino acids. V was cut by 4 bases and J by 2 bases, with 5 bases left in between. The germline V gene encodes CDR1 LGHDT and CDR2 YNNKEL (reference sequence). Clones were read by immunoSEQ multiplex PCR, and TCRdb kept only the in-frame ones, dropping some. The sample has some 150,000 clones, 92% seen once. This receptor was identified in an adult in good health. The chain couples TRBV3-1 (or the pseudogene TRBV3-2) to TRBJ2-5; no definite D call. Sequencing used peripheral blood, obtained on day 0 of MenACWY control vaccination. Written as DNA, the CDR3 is TGTGCCAGCAGCCCCATACAAGAGACCCAGTACTTC. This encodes CASSPIQETQYF.